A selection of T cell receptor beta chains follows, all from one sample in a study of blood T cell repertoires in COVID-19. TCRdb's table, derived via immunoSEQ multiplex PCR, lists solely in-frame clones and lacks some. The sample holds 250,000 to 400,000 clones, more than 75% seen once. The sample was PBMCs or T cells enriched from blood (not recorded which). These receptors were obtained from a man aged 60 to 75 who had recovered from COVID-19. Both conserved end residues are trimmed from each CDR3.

CDR3 protein: ASSVGGQAVDNEQF
V gene: TRBV9
J gene: TRBJ2-1

CDR3 protein: AWRERTGGRKKLF
V gene: TRBV30
J gene: TRBJ1-4

CDR3 protein: ASSYEAGGGRNEQF
V gene: TRBV6-5
J gene: TRBJ2-1

CDR3 protein: ASSFADYSRQGLKTQY
V gene: TRBV7-8
J gene: TRBJ2-5

CDR3 protein: ASSLLQGRNQPQH
V gene: TRBV5-6
J gene: TRBJ1-5

CDR3 protein: ASSRAGARANGYT
V gene: TRBV9
J gene: TRBJ1-2

CDR3 protein: ASSYGQNTEAF
V gene: TRBV10-1
J gene: TRBJ1-1

CDR3 protein: ASGDMDGKYGYT
V gene: TRBV9
J gene: TRBJ1-2

CDR3 protein: ASSDRTDYEQY
V gene: TRBV19
J gene: TRBJ2-7

CDR3 protein: ASQPGLSYNEQF
V gene: TRBV2
J gene: TRBJ2-1

CDR3 protein: ASSPTGTSEAF
V gene: TRBV12-3/TRBV12-4
J gene: TRBJ1-1

CDR3 protein: ASSLGLDYEQY
V gene: TRBV11-2
J gene: TRBJ2-7

CDR3 protein: ASSKRGGLGEKLF
V gene: TRBV7-2
J gene: TRBJ1-4

CDR3 protein: ASSPRDRRNTEAF
V gene: TRBV4-1
J gene: TRBJ1-1

CDR3 protein: ASSVEGRETQY
V gene: TRBV9
J gene: TRBJ2-5

CDR3 protein: AWSKASRSTDTQY
V gene: TRBV30
J gene: TRBJ2-3

CDR3 protein: ASRTTGDNEQF
V gene: TRBV19
J gene: TRBJ2-1

CDR3 protein: ASSVGQGGSYEQF
V gene: TRBV9
J gene: TRBJ2-1

CDR3 protein: ASSARDRWGPEAF
V gene: TRBV5-6
J gene: TRBJ1-1

CDR3 protein: APPADHLNTGELF
V gene: TRBV10-3
J gene: TRBJ2-2

CDR3 protein: ASSSFGSPGQGAATNEKLF
V gene: TRBV2
J gene: TRBJ1-4

CDR3 protein: ASSLEGQGREKLF
V gene: TRBV5-1
J gene: TRBJ1-4

CDR3 protein: AFSTFYEQY
V gene: TRBV30
J gene: TRBJ2-7

CDR3 protein: ASSSDGGRNQPQH
V gene: TRBV9
J gene: TRBJ1-5

CDR3 protein: ASSFSGSTDTQY
V gene: TRBV7-9
J gene: TRBJ2-3

CDR3 protein: ASSEAERTQQY
V gene: TRBV2
J gene: TRBJ2-7

CDR3 protein: ASLGQGRTEAF
V gene: TRBV28
J gene: TRBJ1-1

CDR3 protein: ASSLVQLGDGYT
V gene: TRBV5-1
J gene: TRBJ1-2

CDR3 protein: ASSYTGGVSTDTQY
V gene: TRBV5-1
J gene: TRBJ2-3